The 5 T cell receptor beta chains given below trace back to one sample, sequenced in a study of T cell responses to AZD1222 COVID-19 vaccine. Repertoires were generated with immunoSEQ multiplex PCR, while TCRdb's copy carries only in-frame clones and drops some. The table lists about 50,000 clones, approximately 85% of them singletons, with roughly 19% in the top ten. Sequenced material: peripheral blood, taken on day 0 of MenACWY control vaccination. The receptors stem from an adult in good health.

The chain joins TRBV2 to TRBJ2-5, with D possibly being TRBD2 (5 bases). The CDR3 has 13 amino acids. Germline values: CDR1 SNHLY, CDR2 FYNNEI. The ends were cut back, 3 bases at V and 1 base at J, with 6 bases in the middle. The CDR3 region is CASSDRGQETQYF. The CDR3 DNA reads TGTGCCAGCAGTGATCGGGGCCAAGAGACCCAGTACTTC.

The chain couples TRBV19 to TRBJ2-3; 8 nucleotides line up with TRBD2. Trimming removed 4 bases from V and 0 bases from J; junction bases left unmatched: 6. Germline V gene data show CDR1 as LNHDA and CDR2 as SQIVND (reference sequence). This CDR3 is built from 16 residues. CDR3 sequence (DNA): TGTGCCAGTAGTACCCTAGCGGGCCCGAGCACAGATACGCAGTATTTT. It translates to CASSTLAGPSTDTQYF.

The chain couples TRBV7-9 to TRBJ1-3, with D uncertain. The V gene lost 7 bases and the J gene lost 0 bases, with 13 bases spanning the gap. The CDR3 covers 15 residues. CDR1 SEHNR and CDR2 FQNEAQ come from the germline V gene (reference sequence). In DNA form, the CDR3 reads TGTGCCAGCACCCGACGAAGTAACTCTGGAAACACCATATATTTT. This encodes CASTRRSNSGNTIYF.

This clone was detected once. This rearrangement joins TRBV5-1 to TRBJ2-7; 7 bases are shared with TRBD1. With 4 bases clipped from V and 4 bases from J, the junction kept 14 bases outside the gene matches. The CDR3 loop spans 16 amino acids. Germline V gene lookup returns CDR1 SGHRS and CDR2 YFSETQ. DNA for the CDR3: TGCGCCAGCAGCCGGTCTTCGGGACAGTTTTTATACGAGCAGTACTTC. Amino acid sequence: CASSRSSGQFLYEQYF.

CDR3 loop: CAISESSGKDNEQFF. The DNA for the CDR3 is TGTGCCATCAGTGAGTCTTCAGGAAAGGATAATGAGCAGTTCTTC. The V and J genes are TRBV10-3 and TRBJ2-1; D remains unclear. The V end was cut by 0 bases, the J end by 7 bases, with 13 bases between. The CDR3 length is 15 residues. Germline CDR1 and CDR2: ENHRY and SYGVKD.